This T cell receptor beta chain derives from a study of STAT5B mutations in CD4+ large granular lymphocyte leukemia (dated by TCRdb to the early 2020s). Notes on the research overall: Among healthy controls, the CDR3 'QG' motif was associated with a particular HLA allele. The study compared the TCRbeta repertoires of patients with CD4+ T-cell large granular lymphocyte leukemia against those of healthy blood donors. Flow cytometry on FACSCanto II or FACSVerse confirmed that purified fractions exceeded 95% purity among lymphocytes. Points the paper makes about the study in general: CD4-sorted patient repertoires appeared more clonal than healthy CD4+ repertoires, and this difference persisted after removing the putative leukemic clones. The data were not HLA-matched, and the relatively small sample size could explain the higher clonality seen in CD4+ compared with CD8+ T-LGLL. TRBV06-family usage was enriched among the top patient clones (8/27) compared with healthy controls (2/35). Main leukemic clonotypes were private to each patient, although roughly 24% of the main leukemic clonotypes were found at low frequency in the non-leukemic repertoires of other patients.

V drops 4 bases and J drops 4 bases, leaving 9 bases in between. CDR1 SNHLY and CDR2 FYNNEI are derived from the germline V gene. From cysteine to phenylalanine, the CDR3 is 13 amino acids long. This entry keeps only the CDR3 DNA: 39 bases, framed from base 1. The immunoSEQ assay at survey resolution was applied to genomic DNA for sequencing of TCRbeta rearrangements. As for how the authors treated the data: In the TCR sequencing data, the lowest productive clonotype frequency that could be detected was 2.59 x 10-5. Only productive TCRbeta rearrangements, meaning sequences that were complete and in-frame, were kept for the analyses. Clonality for each sample was calculated as Simpson clonality in the immunoSEQ Analyzer version 3.0. Clones were categorized by frequency as very rare, small, medium, large (1-20%) or hyperexpanded (>20%). OLGA 1.2.3 estimated generation probabilities, VDJtools produced V-gene circos plots, VDJdb was queried for specificities, and GLIPH identified CDR3 motifs. Entries here come from immuneACCESS through TCRdb and include only in-frame sequences with V and J called. Some clones fail to appear in such tables; in the studies checked, an unresolved V gene covers under half of the shortfall, and the cause of the remainder is unknown. Clone size and V and J calls were adopted from that table, with D and trimming inferred from the DNA. The table for this sample lists some 30,000 clones; 75% to 85% of them were counted only once. The ten top clones hold approximately 4% of the sample.

The healthy control group was made up of 30 to 45 blood donors, and the Finnish Red Cross blood service supplied their buffy coats. All TCR-sequenced material derived from peripheral blood: patient blood samples and healthy donor buffy coats. Ficoll-Hypaque gradient centrifugation was used to isolate peripheral blood mononuclear cells. Magnetic purification was used to isolate CD4+ cells from the buffy coats of the healthy controls. Genomic DNA was extracted using the Gentra Puregene Cell and Tissue kit, and a Qubit 2.0 fluorometer was used to quantify it. Comments on this clone: Its antigen target is currently unknown. Base qualities were left out, and no much larger clone turns up one base away.

The sequence links TRBV2 to TRBJ2-3; too little of a D gene remains to name it. The sequencing sample was made of CD4+ T cells from blood buffy coats. The clonotype comes from a human donor in good health. The DNA sequence is given as TGTGCCAGCAGTGTGAATCGGGCAGATACGCAGTATTTT. Its translation is CASSVNRADTQYF.